This TCR beta chain appears in the sequencing data of a study of regulatory T cells in long-lasting Graves disease (dated by TCRdb to the early 2020s). Study-level background: In the newly diagnosed Graves' disease group, patients had been taking antithyroid drugs for less than 3 months. This study used TCR sequencing and RNA sequencing of peripheral blood to compare persistent Graves' disease patients against newly diagnosed Graves' disease patients. The study took place in China and was registered as a clinical trial. A total of about 33 samples were covered by TCR sequencing, comprising around 13 persistent and around 20 newly diagnosed Graves' disease patients.

Libraries were made using multiplex PCR. Sequencing instrument: Illumina HiSeq 4000. TCR beta libraries were built with iRepertoire HTBI primers and Arm-PCR amplification of CDR3 regions. Gel purification was performed on PCR products prior to sequencing. Per the source publication's procedure: Gene usage analysis of CDR3 amino acid clonotypes used the 62 TRBV and some 15 TRBJ segments found across samples. COPE and FqMerger were used to merge filtered high-quality paired reads into contigs. BLAST was used to align contigs to IMGT TRBV, TRBD and TRBJ reference genes, with CDR3 defined following IMGT. Any clonotype with a frequency above 0.1% was classified as a highly expanded clone. Shannon entropy served as the measure of repertoire diversity, while the Gini coefficient captured V-J evenness. A clonotype found in more than one individual was treated as public. Through fastp at Q25 and MiXCR, TCRdb rebuilt clones from the public reads, retaining in-frame beta chains. Here each entry gathers all rows of one CDR3 protein and keeps the most common genes and DNA. These V and J calls originate from TCRdb's pipeline instead of the authors' own analysis. The sample table shows some 600,000 distinct CDR3 sequences, and around 16% are seen once. 12% of the sample rests with the top ten.

This clonotype was picked up many times. Which antigen it targets is not known. Base qualities are missing; no much larger clone stands one base away. The sample's time point label is to be understood as: newly diagnosed GD, antithyroid drugs for less than 3 months. For both TCR sequencing and RNA sequencing, RNA was extracted from PBMCs using TRIzol. The diagnosis of Graves' disease followed American Thyroid Association guidelines. Patients for the study were recruited at an endocrinology department in Xi'an, China. From each patient, approximately 9 milliliters of peripheral blood was collected into an EDTA anticoagulant tube. Ficoll Paque Plus density gradient separation was used to isolate PBMCs, and no additional T cell sorting was done. An Agilent 2100 Bioanalyzer and agarose gel were used to assess RNA quality, and a NanoDrop 2000 was used to measure RNA concentration. V and J are truncated by 4 bases and 5 bases respectively, leaving an intervening sequence of 15 bases. From a lookup of the germline V gene, CDR1 and CDR2 are SGHRS and YFSETQ. From cysteine to phenylalanine, the CDR3 is 14 amino acids long. The kept DNA is CDR3 alone, 42 bases in frame from the first base.

General study outcomes and caveats: Only the TCR beta chain was sequenced and analyzed. Preferential use of TRBV28, TRBJ1-2 and TRBJ2-5 was observed in persistent disease, whereas TRBV20-1 and TRBJ2-1 were favored in newly diagnosed disease. A larger number of public clonotypes was shared among persistent patients (approximately 2,600) than among newly diagnosed patients (around 970). The authors noted that the small sample size was a limitation that may lower accuracy. Because the primary lesion, thyroid tissue, could not be accessed, the study looked at peripheral blood alone. Compared with newly diagnosed patients, patients with persistent Graves' disease had lower TCR Shannon entropy and fewer highly expanded clones, which suggests clonal expansion.

The data were also submitted as part of a second study, on T cells in Graves' hyperthyroidism and ophthalmopathy. Drawing on the second study: Graves' hyperthyroidism was defined as stable when no progression to ophthalmopathy occurred over 18 months of follow-up. Hyperthyroidism patients were aged 18 to 65 years and newly diagnosed, with disease duration of less than 2 months. Patients with uncontrolled infections, other autoimmune diseases, pregnancy or lactation were excluded. Diagnoses were established on the basis of clinical symptoms, serum thyroxine and TRAb, thyroid ultrasound, and orbital computed tomography. For the first round of RT-PCR on the TCR CDR3, the HTBI primer set was used together with the Qiagen OneStep RT-PCR kit. Most expanded thyroid clonotypes (frequency above 0.001) were also detected in blood, suggesting blood repertoires may reflect thyroid immune responses. A 13 V-J signature model separated ophthalmopathy from stable hyperthyroidism, with nearly 90% sensitivity and about 81% specificity in cross-validation and 80%/75% in testing. During validation, the model predicted progression to ophthalmopathy a median of approximately 6.5 months ahead of onset, with around 71% sensitivity and more than 72% specificity. To identify TCR V-J signatures that set the groups apart, the researchers used a discovery cohort of 90 to 100 patients, made up of 40 to 45 with Graves' ophthalmopathy and about 60 with stable Graves' hyperthyroidism. Whether ophthalmopathy could be predicted prospectively was tested in an independent validation cohort made up of roughly 19 hyperthyroidism patients plus 17 patients who later progressed to ophthalmopathy. The roughly 100 discovery patients were randomly split 7:3 into training and test sets. In addition, the study compared T-cell repertoires in thyroid tissue and in blood from about six Graves' hyperthyroidism patients. Once sampling was done, hyperthyroidism patients were given methimazole at a starting dose of 30 mg daily, whereas ophthalmopathy patients were given high-dose intravenous methylprednisolone. Libraries were constructed in a second round of multiplex PCR, after which size selection and purification were carried out. Libraries were sequenced paired-end with 100 bp reads on an Illumina HiSeq2000. SOAPnuke was used to process the raw data, with reads discarded if the reads contained adapters or uncalled bases, had a mean Phred below 15, or lacked an exact constant-primer or identifier match. COPE v1.2.5 was used to merge the high-quality paired reads, and each unique nucleotide sequence was defined as a clonotype. Clonotypes were aligned to IMGT TRBV, TRBD and TRBJ reference segments using MiTCR v1.1. The analysis included only V-J combinations with a frequency above 0.0001, which together covered roughly 99% of the repertoires. A TCS score was defined as the ratio of F50 (clonal expansion) to E x V (chaos), with BLOSUM62-based TCRdist applied between CDR3 peptides within each V-J. Welch's t-statistics and random forest reduced 500 to 550 V-J features to roughly 13, which were used in a naive Bayes classifier (R e1071). Sample size was not statistically predetermined, and investigators were not blinded to group allocation. According to the paper, TCR Vbeta CDR3 sequencing was carried out on roughly 130 peripheral blood samples, which came from around 43 ophthalmopathy, around 74 hyperthyroidism and roughly 17 progressor patients.

Here the chain combines TRBV5-1 and TRBJ2-5; TRBD1 is possibly the D segment (5 matching bases). Sequences were derived from peripheral blood mononuclear cells (PBMCs), sampled at new diagnosis, from a patient treated with antithyroid drugs. The receptor was derived from a man aged 18 to 30 with Graves disease. Donor details come from another sample of the same person, matched by shared clones. The CDR3 loop reads CASSHDSVGETQYF. The bases read TGCGCCAGCAGCCATGACAGCGTCGGGGAGACCCAGTACTTC.